Listed below are T cell receptor beta chains from one sample, sequenced in a study of blood T cell repertoires in COVID-19. TCRdb's copy holds only in-frame clones and misses some; the assay was immunoSEQ multiplex PCR. The sample has roughly 240,000 clones; over 80% are singletons. The specimen was peripheral blood. These receptors all stem from a man aged 55 to 70 who had recovered from COVID-19. CDR3s include the opening cysteine and the closing phenylalanine or tryptophan. D genes are given only for firm matches. Not every row has a clone size; where given, it reads once, few, many or a size class.

V,D,J,size,CDR3,DNA
TRBV28,TRBD2,TRBJ2-5,.,CASSLLGGLAGNQETQYF,TGTGCCAGCAGCCTACTGGGGGGGTTAGCGGGGAACCAAGAGACCCAGTACTTC
TRBV24-1,.,TRBJ2-1,.,CATSTGYNEQFF,TGTGCCACCAGTACGGGTTACAATGAGCAGTTCTTC
TRBV7-2,.,TRBJ2-5,.,CASSSQGWETQYF,TGTGCCAGCAGCTCACAGGGTTGGGAGACCCAGTACTTC
TRBV2,.,TRBJ1-2,.,CASRGVRGDGYTF,TGTGCCAGCAGGGGAGTCAGGGGCGATGGCTACACCTTC
TRBV10-3,TRBD1,TRBJ2-7,.,CAISESGGQGAYEQYF,TGTGCCATCAGTGAGTCAGGGGGACAGGGAGCCTACGAGCAGTACTTC
TRBV24-1,TRBD1,TRBJ2-1,.,CATSDPGQGFYNEQFF,TGTGCCACCAGTGACCCGGGACAGGGGTTCTACAATGAGCAGTTCTTC
TRBV19,.,TRBJ1-1,.,CASSIAAALNTEAFF,TGTGCCAGTAGTATCGCGGCAGCCTTGAACACTGAAGCTTTCTTT
TRBV20-1,TRBD1,TRBJ1-2,.,CSASATGARGYTF,TGCAGTGCTAGTGCCACAGGGGCAAGGGGCTACACCTTC
TRBV6-1,TRBD2,TRBJ2-3,.,CASSDGSGSLTDTQYF,TGTGCCAGCAGTGATGGTAGCGGGAGTTTAACAGATACGCAGTATTTT
TRBV11-2,TRBD2,TRBJ2-3,.,CASSLGTSSGAYDTQYF,TGTGCCAGCAGCTTAGGGACTAGTAGTGGGGCGTATGATACGCAGTATTTT
TRBV2,TRBD2,TRBJ2-5,.,CASSRTSGVSETQYF,TGTGCCAGCAGTAGGACTAGCGGGGTCTCGGAGACCCAGTACTTC
TRBV7-9,.,TRBJ2-7,.,CASSLAQGPYEQYF,TGTGCCAGCAGCTTAGCCCAGGGGCCCTACGAGCAGTACTTC
TRBV18,.,TRBJ1-5,.,CASSPGATNQPQHF,TGTGCCAGCTCACCAGGAGCTACCAATCAGCCCCAGCATTTT
TRBV9,TRBD1,TRBJ1-2,.,CASSALQGASYGYTF,TGTGCCAGCAGCGCCCTACAGGGGGCCAGCTATGGCTACACCTTC
TRBV3-1/TRBV3-2,TRBD1,TRBJ2-5,once,CASSQGDRPPTQYF,TGTGCCAGCAGCCAAGGGGACAGGCCGCCGACCCAGTACTTC
TRBV5-3,TRBD2,TRBJ2-1,.,CARRTSGMYNEQFF,TGTGCCAGACGGACTAGCGGGATGTACAATGAGCAGTTCTTC
TRBV18,TRBD1,TRBJ2-5,.,CASSERGLGETQYF,TGTGCCAGCTCGGAAAGGGGGCTGGGAGAGACCCAGTACTTC
TRBV6-1,.,TRBJ1-1,.,CASSEFGRGTEAFF,TGTGCCAGCAGTGAATTCGGGAGGGGAACTGAAGCTTTCTTT
TRBV6-2/TRBV6-3,TRBD1,TRBJ2-2,.,CASSTRDRANTGELFF,TGTGCCAGCAGTACCCGGGACAGGGCGAACACCGGGGAGCTGTTTTTT
TRBV2,TRBD2,TRBJ2-3,.,CASSEGGLAGGDTQYF,TGTGCCAGCAGTGAAGGGGGACTAGCGGGAGGGGATACGCAGTATTTT